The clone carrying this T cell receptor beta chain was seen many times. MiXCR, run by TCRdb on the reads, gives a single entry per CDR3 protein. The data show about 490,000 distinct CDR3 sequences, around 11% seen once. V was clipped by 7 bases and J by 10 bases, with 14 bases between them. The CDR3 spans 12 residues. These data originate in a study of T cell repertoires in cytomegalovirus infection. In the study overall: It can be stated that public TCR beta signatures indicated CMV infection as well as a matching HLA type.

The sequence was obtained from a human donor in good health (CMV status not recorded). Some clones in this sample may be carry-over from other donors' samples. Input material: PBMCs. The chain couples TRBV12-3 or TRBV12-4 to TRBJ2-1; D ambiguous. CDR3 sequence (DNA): TGTGCCAGCACCGTGCGAGGAGCGGAGCAGTTCTTC. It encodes CASTVRGAEQFF.